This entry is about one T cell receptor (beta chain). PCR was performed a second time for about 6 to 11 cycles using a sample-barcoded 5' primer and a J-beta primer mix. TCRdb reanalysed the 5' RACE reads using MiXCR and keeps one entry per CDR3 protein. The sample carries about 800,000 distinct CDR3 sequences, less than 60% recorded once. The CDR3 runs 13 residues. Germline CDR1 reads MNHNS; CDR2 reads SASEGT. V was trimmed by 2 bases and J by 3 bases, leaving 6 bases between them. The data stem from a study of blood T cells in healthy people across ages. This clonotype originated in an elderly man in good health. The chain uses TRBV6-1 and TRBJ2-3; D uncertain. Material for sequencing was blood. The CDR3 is CASSERLTDTQYF. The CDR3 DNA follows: TGTGCCAGCAGTGAACGGTTGACAGATACGCAGTATTTT.